This TCR beta chain was obtained from a study of T cell responses to AZD1222 COVID-19 vaccine. About this clone: The antigen is undetermined.

Second doses at about 4 or about 12 weeks were pooled. Germline values: CDR1 SGHVS, CDR2 FQNEAQ. Between the trimmed V and J ends, which lost 5 bases and 4 bases, there was a span of 11 bases. This CDR3 is 13 amino acids long. The method was immunoSEQ multiplex PCR; TCRdb's version includes in-frame clones alone and lacks a portion of them. The sample yields roughly 170,000 clones, roughly 94% seen once. Whole-study results and caveats: It was only after the peak T cell response that any repertoires were sampled.

This chain joins TRBV7-8 and TRBJ1-2; weak D call: TRBD1 (6 bases). Source: peripheral blood, taken 28 days after the second AZD1222 dose. This TCR came from an adult who received the AZD1222 COVID-19 vaccine. Here the CDR3 DNA reads TGTGCCAGCAGCAGGACAGATACCTATGGCTACACCTTC. It encodes CASSRTDTYGYTF.